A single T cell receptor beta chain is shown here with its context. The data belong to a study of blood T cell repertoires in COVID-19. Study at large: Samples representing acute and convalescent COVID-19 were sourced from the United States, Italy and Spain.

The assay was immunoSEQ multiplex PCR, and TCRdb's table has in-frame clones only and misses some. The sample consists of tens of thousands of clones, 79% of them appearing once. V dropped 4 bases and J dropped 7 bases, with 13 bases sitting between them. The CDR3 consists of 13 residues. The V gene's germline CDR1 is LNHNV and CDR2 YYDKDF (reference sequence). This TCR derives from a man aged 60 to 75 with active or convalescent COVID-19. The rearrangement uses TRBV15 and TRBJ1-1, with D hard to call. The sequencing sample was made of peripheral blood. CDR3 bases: TGTGCCACCAGCATAGCGATGAGGGTTGAAGCTTTCTTT. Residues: CATSIAMRVEAFF. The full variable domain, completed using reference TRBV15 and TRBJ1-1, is DAMVIQNPRYQVTQFGKPVTLSCSQTLNHNVMYWYQQKSSQAPKLLFHYYDKDFNNEADTPDNFQSRRPNTSFCFLDIRSPGLGDTAMYLCATSIAMRVEAFFGQGTRLTVV.